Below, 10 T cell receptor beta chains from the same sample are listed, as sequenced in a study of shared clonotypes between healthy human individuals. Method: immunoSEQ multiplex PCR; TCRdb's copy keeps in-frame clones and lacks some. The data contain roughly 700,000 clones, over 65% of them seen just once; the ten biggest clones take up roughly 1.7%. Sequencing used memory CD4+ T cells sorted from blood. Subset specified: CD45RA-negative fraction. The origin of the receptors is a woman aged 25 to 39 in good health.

The CDR3 DNA sequence: TGTGCCATAGGACAGGCTGGATCGGGGGCCAACGTCCTGACTTTC. Its translation: CAIGQAGSGANVLTF. The rearrangement links TRBV10-3 to TRBJ2-6; 7 bases line up with TRBD1. Germline V gene lookup returns CDR1 ENHRY and CDR2 SYGVKD. Unmatched junction bases numbered 9, after V lost 9 bases and J lost 4 bases. This CDR3 contains 15 residues.

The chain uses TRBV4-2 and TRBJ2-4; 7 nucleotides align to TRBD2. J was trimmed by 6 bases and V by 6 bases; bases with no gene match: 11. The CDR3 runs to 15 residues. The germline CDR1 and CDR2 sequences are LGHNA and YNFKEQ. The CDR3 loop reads CASSRAGERGNIQYF. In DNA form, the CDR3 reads TGTGCCAGCAGTCGGGCGGGAGAAAGAGGAAACATTCAGTACTTC.

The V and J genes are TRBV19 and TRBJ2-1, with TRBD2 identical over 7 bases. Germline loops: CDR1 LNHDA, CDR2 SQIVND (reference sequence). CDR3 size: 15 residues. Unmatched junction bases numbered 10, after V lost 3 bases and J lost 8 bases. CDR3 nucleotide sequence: TGTGCCAGTAGTATGGGAGGGAGGAGTGGTTATGAGCAGTTCTTC. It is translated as CASSMGGRSGYEQFF.

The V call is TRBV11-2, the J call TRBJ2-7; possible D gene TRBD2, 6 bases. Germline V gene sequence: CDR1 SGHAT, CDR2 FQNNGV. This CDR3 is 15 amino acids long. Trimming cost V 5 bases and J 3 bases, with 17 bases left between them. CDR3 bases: TGTGCCAGCAGCGGGGCGGCTAGCGTGGACTACGAGCAGTACTTC. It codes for CASSGAASVDYEQYF.

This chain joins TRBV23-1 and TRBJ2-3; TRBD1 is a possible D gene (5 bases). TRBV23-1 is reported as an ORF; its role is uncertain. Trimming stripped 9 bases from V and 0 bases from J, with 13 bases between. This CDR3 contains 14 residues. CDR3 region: CARDPYRSTDTQYF. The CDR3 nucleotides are TGCGCCAGGGACCCTTACAGGAGCACAGATACGCAGTATTTT.

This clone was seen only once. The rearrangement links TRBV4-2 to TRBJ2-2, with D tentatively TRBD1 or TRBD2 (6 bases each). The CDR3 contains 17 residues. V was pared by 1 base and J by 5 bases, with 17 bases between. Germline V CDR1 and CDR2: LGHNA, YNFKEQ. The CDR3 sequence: CASSQAGPRRGTGELFF. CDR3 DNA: TGTGCCAGCAGCCAAGCGGGCCCCAGGAGGGGGACCGGGGAGCTGTTTTTT.

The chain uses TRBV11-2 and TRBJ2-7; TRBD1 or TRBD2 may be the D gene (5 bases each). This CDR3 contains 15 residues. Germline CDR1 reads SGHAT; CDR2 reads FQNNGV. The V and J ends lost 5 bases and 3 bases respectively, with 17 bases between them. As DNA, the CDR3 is TGTGCCAGCAGCCGCGAACGGGACGGGATCTACGAGCAGTACTTC. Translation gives CASSRERDGIYEQYF.

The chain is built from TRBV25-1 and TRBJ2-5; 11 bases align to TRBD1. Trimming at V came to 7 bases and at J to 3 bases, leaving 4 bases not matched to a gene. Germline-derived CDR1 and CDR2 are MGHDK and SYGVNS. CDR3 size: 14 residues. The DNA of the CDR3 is TGTGCCAGCATAGGACAGGGGGCGGAAGAGACCCAGTACTTC. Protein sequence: CASIGQGAEETQYF.

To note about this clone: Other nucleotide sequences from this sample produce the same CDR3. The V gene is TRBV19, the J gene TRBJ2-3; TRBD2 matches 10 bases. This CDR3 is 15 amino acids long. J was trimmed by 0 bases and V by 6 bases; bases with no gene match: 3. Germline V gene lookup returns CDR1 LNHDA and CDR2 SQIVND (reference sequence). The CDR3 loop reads CASSRTSGSTDTQYF. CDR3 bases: TGTGCCAGTAGCAGGACTAGCGGAAGCACAGATACGCAGTATTTT.

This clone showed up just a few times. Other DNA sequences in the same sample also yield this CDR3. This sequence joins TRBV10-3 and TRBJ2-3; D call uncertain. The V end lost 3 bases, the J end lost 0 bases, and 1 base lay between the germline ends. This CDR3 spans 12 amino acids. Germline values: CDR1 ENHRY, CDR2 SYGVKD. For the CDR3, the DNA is TGTGCCATCAGTGACAGCACAGATACGCAGTATTTT. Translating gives CAISDSTDTQYF.